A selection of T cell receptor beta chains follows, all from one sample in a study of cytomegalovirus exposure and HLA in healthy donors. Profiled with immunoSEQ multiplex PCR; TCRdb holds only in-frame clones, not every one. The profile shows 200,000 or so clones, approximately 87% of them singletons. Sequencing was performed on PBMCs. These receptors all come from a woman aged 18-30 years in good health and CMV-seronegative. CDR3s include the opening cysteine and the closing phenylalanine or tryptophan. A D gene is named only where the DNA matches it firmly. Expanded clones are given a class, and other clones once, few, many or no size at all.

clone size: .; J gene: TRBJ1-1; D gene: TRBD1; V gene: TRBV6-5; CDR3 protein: CASSYSTGAEAFF; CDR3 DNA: TGTGCCAGCAGTTACTCGACAGGGGCTGAAGCTTTCTTT
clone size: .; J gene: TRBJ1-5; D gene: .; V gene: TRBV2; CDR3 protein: CASSIQGGNQPQHF; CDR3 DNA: TGTGCCAGCAGTATACAGGGAGGCAATCAGCCCCAGCATTTT
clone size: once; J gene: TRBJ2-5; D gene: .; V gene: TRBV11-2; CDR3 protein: CASSLGQTYQETQYF; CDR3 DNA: TGTGCCAGCAGCTTAGGCCAGACTTACCAAGAGACCCAGTACTTC
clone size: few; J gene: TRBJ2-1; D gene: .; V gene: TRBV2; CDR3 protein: CASTDRNEQFF; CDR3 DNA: TGTGCCAGCACCGACCGGAATGAGCAGTTCTTC
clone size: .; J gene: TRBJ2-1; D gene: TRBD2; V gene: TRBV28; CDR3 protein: CASSLAGGPTNEQFF; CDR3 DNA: TGTGCCAGCAGTTTAGCGGGAGGGCCGACCAATGAGCAGTTCTTC
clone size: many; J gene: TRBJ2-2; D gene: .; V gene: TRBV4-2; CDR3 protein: CASSQVTGRALTGELFF; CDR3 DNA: TGTGCCAGCAGCCAAGTCACCGGCAGGGCCCTCACCGGGGAGCTGTTTTTT
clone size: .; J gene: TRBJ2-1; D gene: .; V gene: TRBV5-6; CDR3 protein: CASSLSRGRGYNEQFF; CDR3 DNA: TGTGCCAGCAGCTTAAGTCGTGGGAGAGGTTACAATGAGCAGTTCTTC
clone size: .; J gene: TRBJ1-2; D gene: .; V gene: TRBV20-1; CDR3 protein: CSARQGPGYTF; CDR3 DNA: TGCAGTGCTAGGCAGGGTCCTGGCTACACCTTC
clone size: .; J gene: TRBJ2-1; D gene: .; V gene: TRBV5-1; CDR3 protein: CASSPEGGYYNEQFF; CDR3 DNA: TGCGCCAGCAGCCCCGAGGGGGGATACTACAATGAGCAGTTCTTC
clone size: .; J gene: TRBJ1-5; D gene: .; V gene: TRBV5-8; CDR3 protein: CASSQTGSQPQHF; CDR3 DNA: TGTGCCAGCAGCCAAACAGGGAGTCAGCCCCAGCATTTT
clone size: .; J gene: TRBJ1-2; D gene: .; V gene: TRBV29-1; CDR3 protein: CSGLGGGYTF; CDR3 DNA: TGCAGCGGTCTTGGGGGTGGCTACACCTTC
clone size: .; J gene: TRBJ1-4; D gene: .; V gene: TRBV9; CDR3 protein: CASSVGRTTNEKLFF; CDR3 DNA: TGTGCCAGCAGCGTGGGTAGAACAACTAATGAAAAACTGTTTTTT
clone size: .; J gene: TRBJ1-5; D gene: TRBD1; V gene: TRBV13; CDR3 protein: CASSLGQGSNQPQHF; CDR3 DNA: TGTGCCAGCAGCCTCGGACAGGGTAGCAATCAGCCCCAGCATTTT
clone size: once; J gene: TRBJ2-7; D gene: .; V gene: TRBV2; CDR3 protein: CASSDYSGRYEQYF; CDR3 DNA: TGTGCCAGCAGTGACTACAGCGGTCGGTACGAGCAGTACTTC
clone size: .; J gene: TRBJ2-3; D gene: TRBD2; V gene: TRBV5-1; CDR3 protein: CASSTLAGTSTDTQYF; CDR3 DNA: TGCGCCAGCAGCACTTTAGCGGGAACTAGCACAGATACGCAGTATTTT
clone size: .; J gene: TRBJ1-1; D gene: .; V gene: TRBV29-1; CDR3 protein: CSVEDRTLRNTEAFF; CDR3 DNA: TGCAGCGTTGAAGATAGGACTCTAAGGAACACTGAAGCTTTCTTT
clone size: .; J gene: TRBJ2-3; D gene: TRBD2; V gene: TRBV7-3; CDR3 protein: CASSSLAGGGSDTQYF; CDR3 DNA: TGTGCCAGCAGCTCACTAGCGGGGGGTGGTTCAGATACGCAGTATTTT
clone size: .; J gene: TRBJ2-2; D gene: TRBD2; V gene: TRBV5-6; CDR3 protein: CASSFGLAGGAGELFF; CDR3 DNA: TGTGCCAGCAGCTTTGGACTAGCGGGAGGAGCCGGGGAGCTGTTTTTT
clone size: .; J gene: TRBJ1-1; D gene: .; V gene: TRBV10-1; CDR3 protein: CASSESRYTEAFF; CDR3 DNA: TGCGCCAGCAGTGAGTCTCGGTACACTGAAGCTTTCTTT
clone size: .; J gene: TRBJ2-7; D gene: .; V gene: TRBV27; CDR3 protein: CASARLGVYEQYF; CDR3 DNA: TGTGCCAGCGCGCGGTTGGGGGTCTACGAGCAGTACTTC
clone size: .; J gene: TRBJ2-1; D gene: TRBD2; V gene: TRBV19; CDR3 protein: CASSASGGIGDEQFF; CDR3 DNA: TGTGCCAGTAGTGCTAGCGGGGGGATTGGGGATGAGCAGTTCTTC
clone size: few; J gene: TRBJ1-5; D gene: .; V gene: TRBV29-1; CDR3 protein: CSVGEGDQPQHF; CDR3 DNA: TGCAGCGTCGGGGAGGGGGATCAGCCCCAGCATTTT